The clone carrying this T cell receptor (beta chain) was seen a single time. The data belong to a study of blood T cell repertoires in COVID-19. Study-wide context: The United States, Italy and Spain provided the acute and convalescent COVID-19 samples. The cDNA or gDNA used as material had been derived from T cells, B-cell-depleted T cells, or PBMCs.

In the original analysis: It was from reference gene primer amplification that nucleated cell counts were estimated. TCRdb's table, derived via immunoSEQ multiplex PCR, lists solely in-frame clones and lacks some. V and J calls and clone size are given by that table; D and trimming were obtained from the DNA. The sample has roughly 430,000 clones; over 75% are singletons. The CDR3 length is 16 residues. Germline CDR1 and CDR2: SGHDT and YYEEEE. Trimming cost V 4 bases and J 3 bases; bases outside gene matches: 11. The chain recombines TRBV5-6 with TRBJ2-7, with TRBD1 matching over 9 bases. This sequence was found in a woman between 18 and 29 years old who had been exposed to COVID-19. Sequencing used PBMCs or T cells enriched from blood (not recorded which). The CDR3 here is CASSRTGAHRNYEQYF. The DNA for the CDR3 is TGTGCCAGCAGCCGGACAGGGGCCCATCGTAACTACGAGCAGTACTTC.